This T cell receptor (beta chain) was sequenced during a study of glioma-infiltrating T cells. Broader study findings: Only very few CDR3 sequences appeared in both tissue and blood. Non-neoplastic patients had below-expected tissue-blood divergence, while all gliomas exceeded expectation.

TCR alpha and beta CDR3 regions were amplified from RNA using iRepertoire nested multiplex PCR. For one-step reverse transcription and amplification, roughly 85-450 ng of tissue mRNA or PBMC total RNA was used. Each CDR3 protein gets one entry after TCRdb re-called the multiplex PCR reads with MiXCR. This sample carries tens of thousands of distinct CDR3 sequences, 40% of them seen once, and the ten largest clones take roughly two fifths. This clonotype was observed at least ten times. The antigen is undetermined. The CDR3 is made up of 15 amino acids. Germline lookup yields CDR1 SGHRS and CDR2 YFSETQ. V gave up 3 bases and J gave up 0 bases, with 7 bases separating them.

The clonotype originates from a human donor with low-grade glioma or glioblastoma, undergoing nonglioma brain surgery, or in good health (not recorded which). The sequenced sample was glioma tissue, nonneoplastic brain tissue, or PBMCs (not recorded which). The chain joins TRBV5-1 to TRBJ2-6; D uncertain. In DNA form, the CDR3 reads TGCGCCAGCAGCTCAAGTTTCTCTGGGGCCAACGTCCTGACTTTC. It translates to CASSSSFSGANVLTF.